The TCR beta chain described here comes from a study of blood T cell repertoires in COVID-19. Background on the study: Samples taken during acute and convalescent COVID-19 were collected in the United States, Italy and Spain. Sources were T cells, B-cell-depleted T cells, or PBMCs; the material itself was cDNA or gDNA.

The assay was immunoSEQ multiplex PCR, and TCRdb's table has in-frame clones only and misses some. The sample lists over 130,000 clones; around 78% were seen once. This clone was recorded once. J was trimmed by 0 bases and V by 7 bases; bases with no gene match: 2. This CDR3 has 14 amino acids. The germline V gene encodes CDR1 LNHDA and CDR2 SQIVND (reference sequence). The sequence came from a woman over 75 with active or convalescent COVID-19. This rearrangement joins TRBV19 to TRBJ2-2; TRBD1 matches 7 bases. The sample taken for sequencing was peripheral blood. This CDR3 reads CASTQGTNTGELFF. Written as DNA, the CDR3 is TGTGCCAGTACACAGGGGACGAACACCGGGGAGCTGTTTTTT.